This T cell receptor beta chain was obtained from a study of cytomegalovirus exposure and HLA in healthy donors (dated by TCRdb to 2015 to 2018). For context, the study as a whole: The 666 repertoires of the first cohort and the roughly 110 validation repertoires were produced on the same platform, according to a later analysis. The study aimed to test whether signatures of past pathogen exposure could be identified by cataloging public T cell receptors. A separate validation cohort of 100 to 150 different subjects was used in addition to the roughly 720-subject first cohort. High-throughput TCR immunosequencing, statistical association of individual TCRs with disease status, and machine learning were combined to predict cytomegalovirus infection status.

The CDR3, from cysteine to phenylalanine, totals 17 residues. Just the 51-base CDR3 DNA is kept, in frame starting at base 1. Germline trimming: 4 bases from V, 4 bases from J; junction bases outside gene matches: 8. The CDR1 and CDR2 encoded by the germline V gene are SGHRS and YFSETQ. The paper as a whole reports these results and caveats: The study listed 150 to 200 TCR beta chains as associated with cytomegalovirus. The validation cohort had no HLA typing available for a later analysis, so co-occurrence within that cohort was assessed over all 120 or so repertoires. Subsequent analysis determined that TCRs grouped into clusters in the first cohort also showed a tendency toward co-occurrence across the approximately 120 validation repertoires, and 94% of cluster scores exceeded 0. In both the original and validation cohorts, the classifier was reported to diagnose cytomegalovirus status with high specificity and sensitivity. In vitro tests confirmed that a few of the cytomegalovirus-associated TCR beta chains recognize cytomegalovirus antigens. The authors suggested that the approach could potentially be generalized to other disease states and immunological phenotypes. Most TCR sequences were seen in very few donors, while some public TCRs were found in many individuals.

The donors were included in the validation cohort of 120 subjects, a group kept apart from the roughly 680-subject first cohort. This clone showed up just once. It lacks a known antigen. Base quality data are lacking; no much larger clone is found one base away. To prepare the library, the immunoSEQ multiplex PCR assay was applied. On the study's bioinformatics: A statistical classification framework was developed to diagnose cytomegalovirus status using the catalog of TCR beta chain sequences. This is the immuneACCESS table as TCRdb keeps it, with only in-frame sequences that have V and J called. A part of the clones is gone; compared with another copy, unresolved V genes explain less than half, and the rest is unexplained. V, J and clone size are those of that table, while D and trimming were read from the DNA. The sample data list 150,000 to 200,000 clones, and around four fifths of these were observed just once. Of the sample, under 2.5% falls within the top ten clones.

Sequenced sample: PBMCs. The chain is made from TRBV5-1 and TRBJ2-2; 12 bases in the junction line up with TRBD2. The sequence was obtained from a man younger than 40 in good health and CMV-seropositive. The CDR3 sequence is CASSRWASGGATGELFF. The sequence in DNA is TGCGCCAGCAGCCGGTGGGCTAGCGGGGGGGCCACCGGGGAGCTGTTTTTT.